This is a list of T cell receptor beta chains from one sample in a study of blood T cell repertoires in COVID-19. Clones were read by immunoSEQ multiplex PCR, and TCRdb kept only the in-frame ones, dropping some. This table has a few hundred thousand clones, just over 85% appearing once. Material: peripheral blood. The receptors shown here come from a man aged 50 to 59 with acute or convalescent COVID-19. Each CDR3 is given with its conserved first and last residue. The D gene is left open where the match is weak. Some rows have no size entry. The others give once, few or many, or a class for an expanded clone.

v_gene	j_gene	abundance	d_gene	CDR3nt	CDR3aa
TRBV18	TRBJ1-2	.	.	TGTGCCAGCTCACCACCGGGCAGGCTCAGGGGCTACACCTTC	CASSPPGRLRGYTF
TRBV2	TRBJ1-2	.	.	TGTGCCAGCAGGGGCCGGGGAACTAACTATGGCTACACCTTC	CASRGRGTNYGYTF
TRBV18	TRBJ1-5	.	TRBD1	TGTGCCAGCTCGCAGGACAGGGCTCGGGGTCAGCCCCAGCATTTT	CASSQDRARGQPQHF
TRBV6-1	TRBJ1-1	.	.	TGTGCCAGCAGTGAACAGGGCCCTGAAGCTTTCTTT	CASSEQGPEAFF
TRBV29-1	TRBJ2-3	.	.	TGCAGCGTAACAGGATCCACAGATACGCAGTATTTT	CSVTGSTDTQYF
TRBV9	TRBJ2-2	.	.	TGTGCCAGCAGCGTAGACGGGGGGAACACCGGGGAGCTGTTTTTT	CASSVDGGNTGELFF
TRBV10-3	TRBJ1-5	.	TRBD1	TGTGCCATCAGTGATAGTCGAAAAGGGGGCTTGAATCAGCCCCAGCATTTT	CAISDSRKGGLNQPQHF
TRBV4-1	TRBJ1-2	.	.	TGCGCCAGCAGCCCTCAACAAGGGGCTAACTATGGCTACACCTTC	CASSPQQGANYGYTF
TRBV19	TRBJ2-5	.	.	TGTGCCAGTAGTCATGTCCAGGGGTCCCAAGAGACCCAGTACTTC	CASSHVQGSQETQYF
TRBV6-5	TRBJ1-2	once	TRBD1	TGTGCCAGCAGTCCCCCGGGACAGGGGTCCTATGGCTACACCTTC	CASSPPGQGSYGYTF
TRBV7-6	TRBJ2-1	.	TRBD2	TGTGCCAGCAGCTTAGGCGCCGGGGCGGGGGTGTGGGACAATGAGCAGTTCTTC	CASSLGAGAGVWDNEQFF
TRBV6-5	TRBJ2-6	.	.	TGTGCCACAAAAGGGGCCGGGGCCAACGTCCTGACTTTC	CATKGAGANVLTF
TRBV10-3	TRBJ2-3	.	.	TGTGCCATAGCAGGGGTGGCAGATACGCAGTATTTT	CAIAGVADTQYF
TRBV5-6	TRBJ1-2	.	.	TGTGCCAGCAGCTACCCTCCCTCACAGGGATACTATGGCTACACCTTC	CASSYPPSQGYYGYTF
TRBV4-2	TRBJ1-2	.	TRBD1	TGTGCCAGCAGCCAGACCCGGACAGGGGGCGCCGGCTACACCTTC	CASSQTRTGGAGYTF
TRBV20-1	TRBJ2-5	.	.	TGCAGTGCAAACAGGGAAGAGACCCAGTACTTC	CSANREETQYF
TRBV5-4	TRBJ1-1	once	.	TGTGCCAGCAGAAGCGGTCGGGGGGGAATCACTGAAGCTTTCTTT	CASRSGRGGITEAFF
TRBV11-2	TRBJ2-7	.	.	TGTGCCAGCAGCGCGGACAGACTTTACGAGCAGTACTTC	CASSADRLYEQYF
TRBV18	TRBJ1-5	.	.	TGTGCCAGCTCACCGGACAGTGTTCAGCCCCAGCATTTT	CASSPDSVQPQHF
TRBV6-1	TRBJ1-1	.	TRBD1	TGTGCCAGCAGTGACCTACAGGGGGTGGCTGAAGCTTTCTTT	CASSDLQGVAEAFF
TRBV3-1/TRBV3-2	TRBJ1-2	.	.	TGTGCCAGCAGCCAATGGGAGGACAAGTCCTATGGCTACACCTTC	CASSQWEDKSYGYTF
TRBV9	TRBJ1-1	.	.	TGTGCCAGCAGCGTTTTAATGAACACTGAAGCTTTCTTT	CASSVLMNTEAFF
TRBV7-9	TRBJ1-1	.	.	TGTGCCGTCTTTGAACCGGGACTCTCGAACACTGAAGCTTTCTTT	CAVFEPGLSNTEAFF
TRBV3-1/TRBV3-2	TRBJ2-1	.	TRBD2	TGTGCCAGCAGCCTCCCGGGGAGCGGGGCCTACAATGAGCAGTTCTTC	CASSLPGSGAYNEQFF
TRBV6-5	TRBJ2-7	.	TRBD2	TGTGCCAGCAGCCCGCGGGGGGTATCCTACGAGCAGTACTTC	CASSPRGVSYEQYF
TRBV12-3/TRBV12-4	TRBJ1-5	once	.	TGTGCCAGCAGTCGAGAAGGATCAGGGCCCCAGCATTTT	CASSREGSGPQHF
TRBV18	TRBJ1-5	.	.	TGTGCCAGCTCCCTTTTGGCAGGAAATCAGCCCCAGCATTTT	CASSLLAGNQPQHF
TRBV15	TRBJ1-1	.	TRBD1	TGTGCCACCAGCAGTCGGACAGGGGGGGGCACTGAAGCTTTCTTT	CATSSRTGGGTEAFF
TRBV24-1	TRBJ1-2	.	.	TGTGCCACCAGTGATCCTCAGGGCCTGGGCTACACCTTC	CATSDPQGLGYTF
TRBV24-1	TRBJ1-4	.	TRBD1	TGTGCCACCAGTGACCGGCCGGGACAGCGGAATGAAAAACTGTTTTTT	CATSDRPGQRNEKLFF
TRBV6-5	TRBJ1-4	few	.	TGTGCCAGCAGTAACGGACCAGCGGCTAATGAAAAACTGTTTTTT	CASSNGPAANEKLFF
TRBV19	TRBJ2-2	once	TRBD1	TGTGCCAGTAGTTATCCTGGACAGGATTACACCGGGGAGCTGTTTTTT	CASSYPGQDYTGELFF
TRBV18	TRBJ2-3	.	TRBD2	TGTGCCAGCTCGCGGTCAACGGGGGGGGCCTCAGATACGCAGTATTTT	CASSRSTGGASDTQYF
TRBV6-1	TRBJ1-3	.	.	TGTGCCAGCAGTGAAGGGGGGGAAGGAAACACCATATATTTT	CASSEGGEGNTIYF
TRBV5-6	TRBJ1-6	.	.	TGTGCCAGCAGCCCCGGGACTATCAATTCACCCCTCCACTTT	CASSPGTINSPLHF
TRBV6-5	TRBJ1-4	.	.	TGTGCCAGCAGTTACTCATACAGAGAAAAACTGTTTTTT	CASSYSYREKLFF
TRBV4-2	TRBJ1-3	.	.	TGTGCCAGCAGCCAGGCATCAGGGGTAGCGGGAAACACCATATATTTT	CASSQASGVAGNTIYF
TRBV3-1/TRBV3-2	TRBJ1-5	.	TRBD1	TGTGCCAGCAGCCAAGATGGAGGGGGCGGCAATCAGCCCCAGCATTTT	CASSQDGGGGNQPQHF
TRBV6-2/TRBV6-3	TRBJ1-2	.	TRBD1	TGTGCCAGCAGTTACTCGACAGGGCCCATGAACTATGGCTACACCTTC	CASSYSTGPMNYGYTF
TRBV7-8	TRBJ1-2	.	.	TGTGCCAGCAGCTCCGGGACATGGCCGGCCTATGGCTACACCTTC	CASSSGTWPAYGYTF
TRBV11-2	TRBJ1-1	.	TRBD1	TGTGCCAGCAGCTTAGGAGGGGGCCGTCCCAAAGCTTTCTTT	CASSLGGGRPKAFF
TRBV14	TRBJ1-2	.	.	TGTGCCAGCAGCCCCTATCAAACAGCTCTTGGCTACACCTTC	CASSPYQTALGYTF
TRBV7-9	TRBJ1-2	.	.	TGTGCCAGCAGCCCCCCAGTACGGGGTGACTATGGCTACACCTTC	CASSPPVRGDYGYTF
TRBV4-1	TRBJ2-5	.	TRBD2	TGCGCCAGCAGCTTGACTAGCGCAACCCAAGAGACCCAGTACTTC	CASSLTSATQETQYF
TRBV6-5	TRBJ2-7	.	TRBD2	TGTGCCAGCAGTTACTCCAGCGGGGGGATCTACGAGCAGTACTTC	CASSYSSGGIYEQYF
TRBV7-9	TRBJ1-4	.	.	TGTGCCAGCAGCTTAGATGGGGCGCGAGATGAAAAACTGTTTTTT	CASSLDGARDEKLFF
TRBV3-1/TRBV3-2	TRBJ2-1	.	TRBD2	TGTGCCAGCAGCCAAGGGGTAGCGGGGGGGGCTAGGAATGAGCAGTTCTTC	CASSQGVAGGARNEQFF
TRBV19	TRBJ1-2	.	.	TGTGCCAGTAGTTTCCCCAGTCGGGGAGGCTACACCTTC	CASSFPSRGGYTF
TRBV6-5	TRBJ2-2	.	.	TGTGCCAGCACGGTTTATACCGGGGAGCTGTTTTTT	CASTVYTGELFF
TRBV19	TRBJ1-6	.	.	TGTGCCAGTAGCCCCGGGACACACTATAATTCACCCCTCCACTTT	CASSPGTHYNSPLHF
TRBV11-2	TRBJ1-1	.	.	TGTGCCAGCAGCTTAGTCGGGGGAGACACTGAAGCTTTCTTT	CASSLVGGDTEAFF
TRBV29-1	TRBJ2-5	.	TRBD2	TGCAGCGTTGATGGGGGGGACCAAGAGACCCAGTACTTC	CSVDGGDQETQYF
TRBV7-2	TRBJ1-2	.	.	TGTGCCAGCAGCCTAGTCGCGGGTCTTGAAGGCTACACCTTC	CASSLVAGLEGYTF
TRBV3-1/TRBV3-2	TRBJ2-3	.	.	TGTGCCAGCAGCCTCCGAGGGAGTCGGGGGTGGGTCACAGATACGCAGTATTTT	CASSLRGSRGWVTDTQYF
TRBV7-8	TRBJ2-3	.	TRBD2	TGTGCCAGCAGTTCGAGCGGGATTGTCTCAGATACGCAGTATTTT	CASSSSGIVSDTQYF
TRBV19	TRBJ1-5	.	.	TGTGCCAGTAGTATGAAGGGACGAGGACAGATTAATCAGCCCCAGCATTTT	CASSMKGRGQINQPQHF
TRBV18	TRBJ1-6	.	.	TGTGCCAGCTCACAGTACCCGGCGGGCTCCTATAATTCACCCCTCCACTTT	CASSQYPAGSYNSPLHF
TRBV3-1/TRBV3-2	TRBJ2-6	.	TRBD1	TGTGCCAGCAGCTTTCGGACAGGGAGAGGCTCTGGGGCCAACGTCCTGACTTTC	CASSFRTGRGSGANVLTF
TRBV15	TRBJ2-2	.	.	TGTGCCACCATCGGGAAGGCGGACACCGGGGAGCTGTTTTTT	CATIGKADTGELFF
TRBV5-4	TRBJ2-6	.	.	TGTGCCAGCAGCCTGTGGGGCCGTCGCTCTGGGGCCAACGTCCTGACTTTC	CASSLWGRRSGANVLTF